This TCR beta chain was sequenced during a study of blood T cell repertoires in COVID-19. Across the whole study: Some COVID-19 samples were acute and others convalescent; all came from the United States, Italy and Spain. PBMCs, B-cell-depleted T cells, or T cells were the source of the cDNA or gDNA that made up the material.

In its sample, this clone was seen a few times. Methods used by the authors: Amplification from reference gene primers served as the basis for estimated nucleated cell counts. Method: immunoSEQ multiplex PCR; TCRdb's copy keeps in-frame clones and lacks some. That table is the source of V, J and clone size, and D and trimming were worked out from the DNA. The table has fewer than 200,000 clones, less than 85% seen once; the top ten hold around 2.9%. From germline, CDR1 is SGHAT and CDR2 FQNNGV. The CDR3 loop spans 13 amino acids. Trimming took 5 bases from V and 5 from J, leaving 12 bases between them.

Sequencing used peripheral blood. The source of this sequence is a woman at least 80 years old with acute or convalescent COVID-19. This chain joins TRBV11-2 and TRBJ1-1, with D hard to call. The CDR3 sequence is CASSLQIRTEAFF. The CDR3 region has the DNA TGTGCCAGCAGCCTACAGATCCGGACTGAAGCTTTCTTT.